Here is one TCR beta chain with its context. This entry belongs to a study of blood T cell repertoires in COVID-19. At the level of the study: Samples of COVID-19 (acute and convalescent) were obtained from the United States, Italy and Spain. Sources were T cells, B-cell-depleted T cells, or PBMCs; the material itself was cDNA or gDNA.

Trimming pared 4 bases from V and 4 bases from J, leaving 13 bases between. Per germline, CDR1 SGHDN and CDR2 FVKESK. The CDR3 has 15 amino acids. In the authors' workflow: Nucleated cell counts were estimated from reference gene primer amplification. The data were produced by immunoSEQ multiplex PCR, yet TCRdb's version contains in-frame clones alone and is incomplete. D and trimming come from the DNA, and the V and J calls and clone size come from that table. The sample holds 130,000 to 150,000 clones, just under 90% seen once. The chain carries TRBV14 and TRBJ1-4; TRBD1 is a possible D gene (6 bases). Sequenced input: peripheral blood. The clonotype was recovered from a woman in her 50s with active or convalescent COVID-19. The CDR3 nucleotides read TGTGCCAGCAGCCGAGGACAGACGATTAATGAAAAACTGTTTTTT. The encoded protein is CASSRGQTINEKLFF.